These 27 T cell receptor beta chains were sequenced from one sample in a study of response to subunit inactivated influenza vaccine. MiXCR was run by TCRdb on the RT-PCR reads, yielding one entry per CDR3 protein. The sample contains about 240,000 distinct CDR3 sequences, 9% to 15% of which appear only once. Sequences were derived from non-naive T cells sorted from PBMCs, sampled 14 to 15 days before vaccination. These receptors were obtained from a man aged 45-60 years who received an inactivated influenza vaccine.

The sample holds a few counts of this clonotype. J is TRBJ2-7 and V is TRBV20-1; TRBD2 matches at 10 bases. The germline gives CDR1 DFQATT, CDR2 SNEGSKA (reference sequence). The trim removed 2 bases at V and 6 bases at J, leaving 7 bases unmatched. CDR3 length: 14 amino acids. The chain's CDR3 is CSARIAGGPSEQYF. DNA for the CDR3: TGCAGTGCTAGAATAGCGGGGGGCCCCTCCGAGCAGTACTTC.

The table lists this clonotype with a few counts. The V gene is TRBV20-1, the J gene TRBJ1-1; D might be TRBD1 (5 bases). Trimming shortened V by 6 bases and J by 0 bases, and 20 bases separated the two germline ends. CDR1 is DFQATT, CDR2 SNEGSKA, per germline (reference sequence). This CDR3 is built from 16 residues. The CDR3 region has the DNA TGCAGTGCAGAGTCTTGGGTGGGGGTGCTGAACACTGAAGCTTTCTTT. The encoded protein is CSAESWVGVLNTEAFF.

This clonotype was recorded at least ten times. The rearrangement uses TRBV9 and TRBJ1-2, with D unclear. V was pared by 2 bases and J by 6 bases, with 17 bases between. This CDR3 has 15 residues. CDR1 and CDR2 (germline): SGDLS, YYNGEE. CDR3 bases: TGTGCCAGCAGCGTCAGCCTCACCCACTTCAATGGCTACACCTTC. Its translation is CASSVSLTHFNGYTF. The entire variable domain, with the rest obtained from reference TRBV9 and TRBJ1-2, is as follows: DSGVTQTPKHLITATGQRVTLRCSPRSGDLSVYWYQQSLDQGLQFLIQYYNGEERAKGNILERFSAQQFPDLHSELNLSSLELGDSALYFCASSVSLTHFNGYTFGSGTRLTVV.

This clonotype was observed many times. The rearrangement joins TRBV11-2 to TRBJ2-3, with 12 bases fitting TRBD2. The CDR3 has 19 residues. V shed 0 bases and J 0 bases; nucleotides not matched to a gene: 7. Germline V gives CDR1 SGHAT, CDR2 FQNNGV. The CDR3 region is CASSLDSGLAGPSTDTQYF. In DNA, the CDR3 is TGTGCCAGCAGCTTAGATTCAGGACTAGCGGGGCCCAGCACAGATACGCAGTATTTT.

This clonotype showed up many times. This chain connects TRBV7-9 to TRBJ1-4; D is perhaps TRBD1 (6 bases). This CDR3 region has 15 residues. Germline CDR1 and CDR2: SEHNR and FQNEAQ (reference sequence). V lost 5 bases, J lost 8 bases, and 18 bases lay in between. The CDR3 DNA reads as TGTGCCAGCAGCCGGGACAAGGGTATCGGAGAAAAACTGTTTTTT. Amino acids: CASSRDKGIGEKLFF.

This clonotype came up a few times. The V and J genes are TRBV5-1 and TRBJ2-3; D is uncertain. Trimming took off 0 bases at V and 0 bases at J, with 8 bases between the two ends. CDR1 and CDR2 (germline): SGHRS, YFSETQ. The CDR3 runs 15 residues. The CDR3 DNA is TGCGCCAGCAGCTTGGTGGTACGAAGCACAGATACGCAGTATTTT. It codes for CASSLVVRSTDTQYF.

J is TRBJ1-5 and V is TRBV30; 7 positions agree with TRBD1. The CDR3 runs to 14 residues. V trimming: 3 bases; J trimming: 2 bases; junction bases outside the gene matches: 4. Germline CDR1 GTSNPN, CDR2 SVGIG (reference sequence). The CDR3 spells CAWSVDRGNQPQHF. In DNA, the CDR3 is TGTGCCTGGAGCGTTGACAGGGGCAATCAGCCCCAGCATTTT.

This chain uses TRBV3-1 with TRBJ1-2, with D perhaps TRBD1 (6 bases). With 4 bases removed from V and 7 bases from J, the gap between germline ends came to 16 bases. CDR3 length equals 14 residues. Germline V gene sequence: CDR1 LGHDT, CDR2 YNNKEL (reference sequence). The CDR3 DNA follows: TGTGCCAGCAGCCCGGACAGCGGCTGGAGTGGCTACACCTTC. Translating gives CASSPDSGWSGYTF. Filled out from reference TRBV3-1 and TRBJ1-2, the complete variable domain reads DTAVSQTPKYLVTQMGNDKSIKCEQNLGHDTMYWYKQDSKKFLKIMFSYNNKELIINETVPNRFSPKSPDKAHLNLHINSLELGDSAVYFCASSPDSGWSGYTFGSGTRLTVV.

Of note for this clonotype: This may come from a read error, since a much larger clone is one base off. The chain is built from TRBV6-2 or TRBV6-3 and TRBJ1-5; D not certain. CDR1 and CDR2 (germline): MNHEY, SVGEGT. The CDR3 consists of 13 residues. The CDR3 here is CASTGYSKQPQHF. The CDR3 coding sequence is TGTGCCAGCACCGGATATAGCAAACAGCCCCAGCATTTT.

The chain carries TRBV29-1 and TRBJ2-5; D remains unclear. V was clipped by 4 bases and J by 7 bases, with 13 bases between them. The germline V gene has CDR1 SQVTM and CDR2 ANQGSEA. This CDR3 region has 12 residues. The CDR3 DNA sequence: TGCAGCGTTGTTAACAGCTTCGGGACCCAGTACTTC. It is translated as CSVVNSFGTQYF.

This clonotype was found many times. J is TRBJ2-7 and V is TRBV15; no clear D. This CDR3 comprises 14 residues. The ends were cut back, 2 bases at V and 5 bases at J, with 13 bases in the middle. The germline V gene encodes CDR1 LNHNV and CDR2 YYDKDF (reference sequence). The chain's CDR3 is CATSRSGSGDEQYF. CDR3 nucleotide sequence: TGTGCCACCAGCAGATCTGGTTCGGGCGACGAGCAGTACTTC.

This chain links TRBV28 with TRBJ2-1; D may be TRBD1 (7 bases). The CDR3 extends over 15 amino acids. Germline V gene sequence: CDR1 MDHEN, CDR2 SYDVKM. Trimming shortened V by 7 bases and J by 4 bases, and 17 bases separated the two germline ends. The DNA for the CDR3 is TGTGCCAGCATCAGAGAGGGGGCGGGATACAATGAGCAGTTCTTC. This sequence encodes CASIREGAGYNEQFF.

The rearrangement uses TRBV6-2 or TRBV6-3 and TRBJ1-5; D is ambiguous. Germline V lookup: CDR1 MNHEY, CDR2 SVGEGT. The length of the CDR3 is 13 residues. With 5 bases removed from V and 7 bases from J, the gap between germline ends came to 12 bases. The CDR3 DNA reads TGTGCCAGCAGTCCCGTCCCCTACCAGCCCCAGCATTTT. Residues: CASSPVPYQPQHF.

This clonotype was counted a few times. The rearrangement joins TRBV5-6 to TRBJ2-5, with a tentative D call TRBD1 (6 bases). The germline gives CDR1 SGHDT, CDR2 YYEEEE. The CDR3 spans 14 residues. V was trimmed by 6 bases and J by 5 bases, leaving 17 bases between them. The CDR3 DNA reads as TGTGCCAGCACCCCGGGTGGGGGCGCGGAGACCCAGTACTTC. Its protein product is CASTPGGGAETQYF. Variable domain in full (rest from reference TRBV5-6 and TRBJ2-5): DAGVTQSPTHLIKTRGQQVTLRCSPKSGHDTVSWYQQALGQGPQFIFQYYEEEERQRGNFPDRFSGHQFPNYSSELNVNALLLGDSALYLCASTPGGGAETQYFGPGTRLLVL.

CDR3 protein: CSAKPSGALHTQYF. As DNA, the CDR3 is TGCAGTGCCAAACCTAGCGGTGCGTTGCATACGCAGTATTTT. The chain is built from TRBV20-1 and TRBJ2-3, with 7 bases that match TRBD2. Per the germline V gene, CDR1 is DFQATT and CDR2 is SNEGSKA (reference sequence). J was trimmed by 7 bases and V by 6 bases; bases with no gene match: 13. CDR3 length: 14 residues.

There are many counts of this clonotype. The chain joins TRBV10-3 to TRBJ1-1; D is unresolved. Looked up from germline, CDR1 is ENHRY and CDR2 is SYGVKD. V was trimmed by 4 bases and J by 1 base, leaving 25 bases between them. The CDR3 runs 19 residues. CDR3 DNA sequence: TGTGCCATCAGTGGGGGAAAAGGGCGCGGTCTACTATCGAACACTGAAGCTTTCTTT. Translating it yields CAISGGKGRGLLSNTEAFF.

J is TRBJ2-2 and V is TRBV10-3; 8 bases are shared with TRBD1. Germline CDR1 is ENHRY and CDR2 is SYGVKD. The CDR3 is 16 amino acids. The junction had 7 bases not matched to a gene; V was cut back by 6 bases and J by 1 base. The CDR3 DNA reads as TGTGCCATCAGCCCCCGACAGGGGAGGAACACCGGGGAGCTGTTTTTT. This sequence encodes CAISPRQGRNTGELFF.

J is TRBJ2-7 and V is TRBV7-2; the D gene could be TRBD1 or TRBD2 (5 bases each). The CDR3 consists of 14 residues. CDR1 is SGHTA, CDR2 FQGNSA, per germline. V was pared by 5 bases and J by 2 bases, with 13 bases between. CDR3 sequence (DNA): TGTGCCAGCAGCCCACGGGACGGAACCTACGAGCAGTACTTC. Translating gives CASSPRDGTYEQYF.

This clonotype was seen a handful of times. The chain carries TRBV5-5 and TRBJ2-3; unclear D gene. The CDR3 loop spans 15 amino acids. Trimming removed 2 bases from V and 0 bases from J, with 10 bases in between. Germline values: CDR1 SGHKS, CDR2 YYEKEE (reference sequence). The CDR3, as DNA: TGTGCCAGCAGCTTAGGAGAGAGAAGCACAGATACGCAGTATTTT. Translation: CASSLGERSTDTQYF.

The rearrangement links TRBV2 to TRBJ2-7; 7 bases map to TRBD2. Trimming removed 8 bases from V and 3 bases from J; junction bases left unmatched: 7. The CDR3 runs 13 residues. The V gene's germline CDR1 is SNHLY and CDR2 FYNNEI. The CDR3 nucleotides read TGTGCCAGCGCTCTAGCGGTAATCTACGAGCAGTACTTC. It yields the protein CASALAVIYEQYF.

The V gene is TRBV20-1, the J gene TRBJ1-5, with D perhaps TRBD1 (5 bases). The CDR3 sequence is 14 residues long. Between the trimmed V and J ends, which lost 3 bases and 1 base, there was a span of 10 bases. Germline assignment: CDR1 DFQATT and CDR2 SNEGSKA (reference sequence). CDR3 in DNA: TGCAGTGCTAGGGGGGGTACAAGCAATCAGCCCCAGCATTTT. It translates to CSARGGTSNQPQHF.

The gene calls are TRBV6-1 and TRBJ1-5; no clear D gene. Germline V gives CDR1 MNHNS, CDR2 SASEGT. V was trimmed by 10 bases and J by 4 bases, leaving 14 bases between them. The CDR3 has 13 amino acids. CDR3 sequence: CAICEVENQPQHF. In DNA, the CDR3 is TGTGCCATCTGTGAAGTGGAGAATCAGCCCCAGCATTTT.

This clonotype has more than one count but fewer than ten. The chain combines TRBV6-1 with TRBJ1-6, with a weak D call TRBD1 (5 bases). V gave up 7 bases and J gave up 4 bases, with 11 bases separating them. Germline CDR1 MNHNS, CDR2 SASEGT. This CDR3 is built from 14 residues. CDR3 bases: TGTGCCAGCACCACCTCAGGGTATAATTCACCCCTCCACTTT. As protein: CASTTSGYNSPLHF.

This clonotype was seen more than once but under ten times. This CDR3 is CSAALRLAGGHGSYNEQFF. The CDR3 region has the DNA TGCAGTGCTGCCTTAAGACTAGCGGGGGGCCATGGGTCCTACAATGAGCAGTTCTTC. The gene calls are TRBV20-1 and TRBJ2-1; 13 bases agree with TRBD2. J lost 1 base, V lost 5 bases, and 14 bases had no gene match. The germline gives CDR1 DFQATT, CDR2 SNEGSKA (reference sequence). CDR3 size: 19 residues.

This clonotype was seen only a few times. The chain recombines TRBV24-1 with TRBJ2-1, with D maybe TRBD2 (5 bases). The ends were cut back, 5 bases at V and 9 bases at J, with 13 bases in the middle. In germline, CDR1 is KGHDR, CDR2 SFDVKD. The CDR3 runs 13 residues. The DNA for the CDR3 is TGTGCCACCAGTGCCCTCCCGGGGTCTGAGCAGTTCTTC. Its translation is CATSALPGSEQFF.

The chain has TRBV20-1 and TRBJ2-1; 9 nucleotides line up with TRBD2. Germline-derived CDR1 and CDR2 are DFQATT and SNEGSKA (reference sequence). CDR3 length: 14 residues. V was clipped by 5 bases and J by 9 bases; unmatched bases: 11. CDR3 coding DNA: TGCAGTGCTCCGACCCAGCGGGAGGTTGGTGAGCAGTTCTTC. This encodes CSAPTQREVGEQFF.

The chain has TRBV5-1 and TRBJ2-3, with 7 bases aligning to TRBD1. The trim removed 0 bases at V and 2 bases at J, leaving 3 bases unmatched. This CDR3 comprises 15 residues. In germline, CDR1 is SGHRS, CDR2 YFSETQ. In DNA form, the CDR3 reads TGCGCCAGCAGCTTGGAGGGACAGAACACAGATACGCAGTATTTT. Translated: CASSLEGQNTDTQYF.